These T cell receptor beta chains were read from a single sample in a study of neurological immune-mediated disorders. TCRdb independently ran MiXCR on the 5' RACE reads; one entry per CDR3 protein. The data contain tens of thousands of distinct CDR3 sequences, approximately 17% of them seen just once; the ten biggest clones take up just over 15%. Sequencing was done on a sample of PBMCs. The source is a middle-aged woman in good health. CDR3s include the opening cysteine and the closing phenylalanine or tryptophan. The D gene is left open where the match is weak. Where a row states a size, it is once, few, many or the class of an expanded clone; other rows omit it.

v_call	j_call	d_call	clone_size	cdr3_length	cdr3_nt	cdr3_aa
TRBV6-2/TRBV6-3	TRBJ2-7	.	many	12	TGTGCCAGCAGCTCCGTCCGTTACGAGCAGTACTTC	CASSSVRYEQYF
TRBV7-8	TRBJ1-5	.	many	16	TGTGCCAGCAGCTTAGCGCAGAGACAGTTCAATCAGCCCCAGCATTTT	CASSLAQRQFNQPQHF
TRBV7-9	TRBJ2-6	.	many	13	TGTGCCGGTAGCAGGGCTGGGGCCAACGTCCTGACTTTC	CAGSRAGANVLTF
TRBV4-3	TRBJ2-5	.	many	13	TGCGCCAGCAGCTTAGTAGGGGCTGAGACCCAGTACTTC	CASSLVGAETQYF
TRBV20-1	TRBJ1-3	.	few	14	TGCCCTACAACGCTACGACAGCGGGGAAACACCATATATTTT	CPTTLRQRGNTIYF
TRBV20-1	TRBJ2-5	.	many	13	TGCAGTGCTGGCGGGGGCCATGAAGAGACCCAGTACTTC	CSAGGGHEETQYF
TRBV27	TRBJ2-3	.	many	14	TGTGCCAGCAGTTTAGAGGGCCTCCCTGATACGCAGTATTTT	CASSLEGLPDTQYF
TRBV27	TRBJ1-4	.	many	16	TGTGCCAGCAAGACCCTGTGGGCAGCAACTAATGAAAAACTGTTTTTT	CASKTLWAATNEKLFF
TRBV13	TRBJ2-4	.	many	14	TGTGCCAGCAGCGTGACAAATGCCAAAAACATTCAGTACTTC	CASSVTNAKNIQYF
TRBV5-1	TRBJ2-7	.	.	14	TGCGCCAGCAGCTTACGCGAGTGTACCTACGAGCAGTACTTC	CASSLRECTYEQYF
TRBV5-1	TRBJ2-2	TRBD2	many	15	TGCGCCAGCAGCCCCATAGCGGGGGACACCGGGGAGCTGTTTTTT	CASSPIAGDTGELFF
TRBV2	TRBJ1-3	TRBD1	many	15	TGTGCCAGCAGCCGAGGGACAGCCTCTGGAAACACCATATATTTT	CASSRGTASGNTIYF
TRBV20-1	TRBJ2-3	.	many	13	TGCAGTGCTGCAGACGGCAGCACAGATACGCAGTATTTT	CSAADGSTDTQYF
TRBV28	TRBJ2-5	TRBD2	.	15	TGTGCCAGCGGGCCCGGGACTAAGGCGGCGGGGACCCAGTACTTC	CASGPGTKAAGTQYF
TRBV20-1	TRBJ2-3	.	many	15	TGCAGTGCTAGAGATCCCAGGGAGAGCACAGATACGCAGTATTTT	CSARDPRESTDTQYF
TRBV6-5	TRBJ1-1	.	.	11	TGTGCCAGCAGTCTCGGGCAGGGAGCTTTCTTT	CASSLGQGAFF
TRBV5-1	TRBJ2-2	.	many	14	TGCGCCAGCAGTCGAGGGGATCGCACCGGGGAGCTGTTTTTT	CASSRGDRTGELFF
TRBV20-1	TRBJ1-6	.	many	17	TGCAGTGCTAGAAACCCGGTCGGAGACCAGGGAAATTCACCCCTCCACTTT	CSARNPVGDQGNSPLHF
TRBV12-5	TRBJ2-3	TRBD1	many	18	TGTGCTAGTGGTTTTCTTGGGGACAGCCCTCCTATCACAGATACGCAGTATTTT	CASGFLGDSPPITDTQYF
TRBV20-1	TRBJ2-1	.	many	15	TGCAGTGCTACCGGTTTCTTAAGCTCCTACAATGAGCAGTTCTTC	CSATGFLSSYNEQFF
TRBV5-1	TRBJ1-4	.	many	14	TGCGCCAGCAGCCCCGGGACGGGTAATGAAAAACTGTTTTTT	CASSPGTGNEKLFF
TRBV28	TRBJ2-1	.	many	16	TGTGCCAGCAGTTCCCACAGGGACGAAACCTACAATGAGCAGTTCTTC	CASSSHRDETYNEQFF